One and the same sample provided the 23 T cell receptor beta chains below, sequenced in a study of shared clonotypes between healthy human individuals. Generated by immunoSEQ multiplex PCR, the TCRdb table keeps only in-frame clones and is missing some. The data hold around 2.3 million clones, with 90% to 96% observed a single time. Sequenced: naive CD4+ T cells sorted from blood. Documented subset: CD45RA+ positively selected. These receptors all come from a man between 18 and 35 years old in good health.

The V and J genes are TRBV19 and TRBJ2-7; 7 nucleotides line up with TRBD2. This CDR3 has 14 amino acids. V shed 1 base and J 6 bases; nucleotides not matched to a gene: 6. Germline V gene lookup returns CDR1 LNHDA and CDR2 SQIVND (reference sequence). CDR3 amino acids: CASSIAGGGREQYF. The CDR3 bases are TGTGCCAGTAGTATAGCGGGAGGAGGACGCGAGCAGTACTTC.

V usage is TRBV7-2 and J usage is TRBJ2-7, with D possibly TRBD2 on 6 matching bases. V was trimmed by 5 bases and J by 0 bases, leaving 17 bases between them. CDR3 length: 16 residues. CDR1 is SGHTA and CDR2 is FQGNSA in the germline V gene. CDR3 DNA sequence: TGTGCCAGCAGCCCGTTCTCGGGGGTTAACTCCTACGAGCAGTACTTC. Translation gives CASSPFSGVNSYEQYF.

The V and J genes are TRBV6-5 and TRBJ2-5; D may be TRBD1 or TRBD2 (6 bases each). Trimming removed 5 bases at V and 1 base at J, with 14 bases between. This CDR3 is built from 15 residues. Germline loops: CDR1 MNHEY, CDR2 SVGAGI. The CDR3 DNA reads TGTGCCAGCAGTAGGGGGGAGTCGGGCCAAGAGACCCAGTACTTC. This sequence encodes CASSRGESGQETQYF.

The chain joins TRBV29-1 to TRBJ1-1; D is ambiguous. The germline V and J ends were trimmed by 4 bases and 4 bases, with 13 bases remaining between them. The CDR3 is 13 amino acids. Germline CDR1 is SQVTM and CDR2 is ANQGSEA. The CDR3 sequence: CSVAWGEGTEAFF. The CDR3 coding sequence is TGCAGCGTTGCGTGGGGTGAGGGCACTGAAGCTTTCTTT.

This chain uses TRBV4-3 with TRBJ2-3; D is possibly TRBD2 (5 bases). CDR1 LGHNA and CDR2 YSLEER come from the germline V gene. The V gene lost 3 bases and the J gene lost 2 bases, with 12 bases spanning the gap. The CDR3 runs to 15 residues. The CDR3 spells CASSQNSALTDTQYF. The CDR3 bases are TGCGCCAGCAGCCAGAATAGCGCCCTCACAGATACGCAGTATTTT.

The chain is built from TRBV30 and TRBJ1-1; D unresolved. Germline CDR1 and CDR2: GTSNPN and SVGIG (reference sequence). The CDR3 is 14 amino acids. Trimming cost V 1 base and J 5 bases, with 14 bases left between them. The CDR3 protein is CAWSDKLGRTEAFF. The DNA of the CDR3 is TGTGCCTGGAGTGACAAGTTGGGCAGAACTGAAGCTTTCTTT. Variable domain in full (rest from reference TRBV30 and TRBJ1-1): SQTIHQWPATLVQPVGSPLSLECTVEGTSNPNLYWYRQAAGRGLQLLFYSVGIGQISSEVPQNLSASRPQDRQFILSSKKLLLSDSGFYLCAWSDKLGRTEAFFGQGTRLTVV.

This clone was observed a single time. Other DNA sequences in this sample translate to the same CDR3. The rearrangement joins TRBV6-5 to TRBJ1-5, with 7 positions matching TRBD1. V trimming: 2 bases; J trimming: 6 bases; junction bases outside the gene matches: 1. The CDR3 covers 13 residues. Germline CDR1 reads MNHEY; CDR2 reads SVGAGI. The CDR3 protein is CASSYDRVQPQHF. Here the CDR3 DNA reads TGTGCCAGCAGTTACGACAGGGTTCAGCCCCAGCATTTT.

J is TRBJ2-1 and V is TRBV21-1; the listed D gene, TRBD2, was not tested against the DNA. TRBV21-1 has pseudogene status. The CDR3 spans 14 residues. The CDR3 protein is CARGTSGRCNEQFF. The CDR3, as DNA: TGTGCCAGGGGCACTAGCGGGAGATGCAATGAGCAGTTCTTC.

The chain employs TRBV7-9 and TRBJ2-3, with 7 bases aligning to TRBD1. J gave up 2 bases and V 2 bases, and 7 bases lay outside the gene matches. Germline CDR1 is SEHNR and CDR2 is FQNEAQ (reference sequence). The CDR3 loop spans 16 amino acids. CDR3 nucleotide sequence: TGTGCCAGCAGCTTACTGTTAGGGGGCCACACAGATACGCAGTATTTT. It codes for CASSLLLGGHTDTQYF. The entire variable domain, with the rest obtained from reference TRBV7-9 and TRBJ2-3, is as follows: DTGVSQNPRHKITKRGQNVTFRCDPISEHNRLYWYRQTLGQGPEFLTYFQNEAQLEKSRLLSDRFSAERPKGSFSTLEIQRTEQGDSAMYLCASSLLLGGHTDTQYFGPGTRLTVL.

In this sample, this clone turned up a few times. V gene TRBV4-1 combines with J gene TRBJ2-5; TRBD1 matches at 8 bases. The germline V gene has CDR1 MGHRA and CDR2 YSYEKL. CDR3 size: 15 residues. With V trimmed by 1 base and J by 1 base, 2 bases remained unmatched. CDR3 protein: CASSQGTGTQETQYF. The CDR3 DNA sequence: TGCGCCAGCAGCCAAGGGACAGGGACCCAAGAGACCCAGTACTTC.

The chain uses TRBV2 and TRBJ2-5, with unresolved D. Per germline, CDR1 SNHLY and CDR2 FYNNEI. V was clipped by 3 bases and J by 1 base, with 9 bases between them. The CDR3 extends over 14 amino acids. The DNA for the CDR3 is TGTGCCAGCAGTGACTGGCACCTCCAAGAGACCCAGTACTTC. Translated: CASSDWHLQETQYF.

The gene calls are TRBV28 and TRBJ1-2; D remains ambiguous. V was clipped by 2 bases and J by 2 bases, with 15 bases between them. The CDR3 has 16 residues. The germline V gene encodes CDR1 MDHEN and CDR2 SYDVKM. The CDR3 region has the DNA TGTGCCAGCAGTTTAGAGGGCGTGGACCAAAACTATGGCTACACCTTC. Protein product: CASSLEGVDQNYGYTF.

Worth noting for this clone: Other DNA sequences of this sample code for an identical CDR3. CDR3 region: CASSPGTSGANVLTF. As DNA, the CDR3 is TGTGCCAGCAGTCCTGGGACCTCTGGGGCCAACGTCCTGACTTTC. J is TRBJ2-6 and V is TRBV6-5; D possibly matches TRBD1 or TRBD2 (5 bases each). This CDR3 has 15 residues. Trimming pared 5 bases from V and 0 bases from J, leaving 8 bases between. The germline CDR1 and CDR2 sequences are MNHEY and SVGAGI.

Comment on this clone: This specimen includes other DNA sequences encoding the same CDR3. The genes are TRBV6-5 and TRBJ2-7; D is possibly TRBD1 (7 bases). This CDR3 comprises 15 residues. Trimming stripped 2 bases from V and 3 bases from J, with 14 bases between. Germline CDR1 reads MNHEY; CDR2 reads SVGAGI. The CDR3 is CASSYLGQGGYEQYF. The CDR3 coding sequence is TGTGCCAGCAGTTACCTGGGGCAGGGGGGCTACGAGCAGTACTTC.

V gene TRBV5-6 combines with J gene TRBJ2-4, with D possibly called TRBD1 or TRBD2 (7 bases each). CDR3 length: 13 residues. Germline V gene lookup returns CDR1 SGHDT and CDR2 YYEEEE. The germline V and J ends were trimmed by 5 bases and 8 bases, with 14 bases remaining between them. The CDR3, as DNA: TGTGCCAGCAGGCTCCCAGGGGGGGACATTCAGTACTTC. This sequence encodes CASRLPGGDIQYF. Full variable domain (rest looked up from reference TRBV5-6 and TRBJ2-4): DAGVTQSPTHLIKTRGQQVTLRCSPKSGHDTVSWYQQALGQGPQFIFQYYEEEERQRGNFPDRFSGHQFPNYSSELNVNALLLGDSALYLCASRLPGGDIQYFGAGTRLSVL.

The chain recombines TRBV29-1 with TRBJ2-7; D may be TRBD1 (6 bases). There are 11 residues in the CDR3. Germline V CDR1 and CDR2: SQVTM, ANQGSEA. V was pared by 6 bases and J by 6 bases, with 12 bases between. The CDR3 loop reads CSVATGIEQYF. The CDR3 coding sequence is TGCAGCGTCGCAACAGGGATCGAGCAGTACTTC.

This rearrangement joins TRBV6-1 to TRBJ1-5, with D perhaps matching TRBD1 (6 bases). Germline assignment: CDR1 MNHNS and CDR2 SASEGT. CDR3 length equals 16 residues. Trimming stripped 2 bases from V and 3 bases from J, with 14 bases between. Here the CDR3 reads CASSELGGGVNQPQHF. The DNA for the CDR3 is TGTGCCAGCAGTGAATTGGGAGGGGGGGTCAATCAGCCCCAGCATTTT.

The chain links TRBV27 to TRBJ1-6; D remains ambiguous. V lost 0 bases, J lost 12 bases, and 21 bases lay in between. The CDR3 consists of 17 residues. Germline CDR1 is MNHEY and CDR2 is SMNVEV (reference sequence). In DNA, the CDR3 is TGTGCCAGCAGTTTATCGAGCCTCTCGGGGAGGGCGGAACCCCTCCACTTT. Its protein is CASSLSSLSGRAEPLHF.

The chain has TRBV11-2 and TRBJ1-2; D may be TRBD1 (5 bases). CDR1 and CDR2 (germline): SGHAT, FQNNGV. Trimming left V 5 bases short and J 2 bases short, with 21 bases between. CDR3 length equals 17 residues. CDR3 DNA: TGTGCCAGCAGCACAATAGTTTCAGGGAGAGGCAACTATGGCTACACCTTC. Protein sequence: CASSTIVSGRGNYGYTF.

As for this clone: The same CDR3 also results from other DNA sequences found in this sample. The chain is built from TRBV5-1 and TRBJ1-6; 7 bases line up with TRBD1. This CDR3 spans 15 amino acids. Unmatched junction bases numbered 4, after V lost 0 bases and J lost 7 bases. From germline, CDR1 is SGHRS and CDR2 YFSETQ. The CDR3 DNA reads TGCGCCAGCAGCTTGGGGTCAGGGGGAAATTCACCCCTCCACTTT. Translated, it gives CASSLGSGGNSPLHF.

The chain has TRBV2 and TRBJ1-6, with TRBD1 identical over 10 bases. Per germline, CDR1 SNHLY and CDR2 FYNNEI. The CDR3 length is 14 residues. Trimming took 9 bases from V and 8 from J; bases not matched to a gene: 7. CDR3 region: CARRQGAFDSPLHF. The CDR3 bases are TGTGCCAGAAGACAGGGGGCATTTGATTCACCCCTCCACTTT.

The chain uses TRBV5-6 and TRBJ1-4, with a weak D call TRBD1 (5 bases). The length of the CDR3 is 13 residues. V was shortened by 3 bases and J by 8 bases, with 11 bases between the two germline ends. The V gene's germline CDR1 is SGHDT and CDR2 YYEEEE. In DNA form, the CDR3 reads TGTGCCAGCAGCTCAGGGTATGGAGAAAAACTGTTTTTT. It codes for CASSSGYGEKLFF.

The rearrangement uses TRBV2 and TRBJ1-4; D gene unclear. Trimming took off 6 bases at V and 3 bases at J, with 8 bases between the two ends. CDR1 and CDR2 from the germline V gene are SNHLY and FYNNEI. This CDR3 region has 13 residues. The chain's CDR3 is CASREDPNEKLFF. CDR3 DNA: TGTGCCAGCAGGGAGGATCCTAATGAAAAACTGTTTTTT.